This T cell receptor beta chain was documented in a study of blood T cell repertoires in COVID-19. Generated by immunoSEQ multiplex PCR, the TCRdb table keeps only in-frame clones and is missing some. The sample contains around 150,000 clones, 80% to 85% of which appear only once. Germline V gene lookup returns CDR1 MNHNY and CDR2 SVGAGI (reference sequence). The CDR3 covers 21 residues. Unmatched junction bases numbered 17, after V lost 5 bases and J lost 0 bases. V usage is TRBV6-6 and J usage is TRBJ2-6, with TRBD2 matching over 9 bases. Sequencing input: peripheral blood. This receptor was obtained from a man aged 30-40 years with COVID-19, enrolled during active disease. The CDR3 loop is CASSLGRGAGGGLSGANVLTF. Written as DNA, the CDR3 is TGTGCCAGCAGTCTGGGACGGGGTGCGGGAGGGGGCCTCTCTGGGGCCAACGTCCTGACTTTC.